This entry features one T cell receptor beta chain sequence. Its antigen is still unknown. The CDR3 covers 15 residues. V shed 6 bases, J shed 7 bases, and the junction held 11 bases outside the gene matches. Germline lookup yields CDR1 MNHEY and CDR2 SVGAGI. This sample was taken from a study of blood T cells in healthy people across ages. Study findings and constraints: CMV status of donors was not determined, possibly confounding expanded clonotype changes.

A J-beta primer mix and a sample-barcoded 5' primer were used in a second PCR of roughly 6 to 12 cycles. Every individual sample yielded 2.5 million or more paired-end reads (each containing CDR3). TCRdb reprocessed the 5' RACE reads via MiXCR and lists one record per CDR3 protein. The sample includes about 900,000 distinct CDR3 sequences, 48% of them seen just once. J is TRBJ2-1 and V is TRBV6-5; 8 bases match TRBD2. The sample taken for sequencing was blood. This sequence originates from a man under 40 in good health. The CDR3 loop is CASRAHLAGRNEQFF. The CDR3 DNA reads as TGTGCCAGCAGAGCGCATCTAGCGGGTAGGAATGAGCAGTTCTTC.